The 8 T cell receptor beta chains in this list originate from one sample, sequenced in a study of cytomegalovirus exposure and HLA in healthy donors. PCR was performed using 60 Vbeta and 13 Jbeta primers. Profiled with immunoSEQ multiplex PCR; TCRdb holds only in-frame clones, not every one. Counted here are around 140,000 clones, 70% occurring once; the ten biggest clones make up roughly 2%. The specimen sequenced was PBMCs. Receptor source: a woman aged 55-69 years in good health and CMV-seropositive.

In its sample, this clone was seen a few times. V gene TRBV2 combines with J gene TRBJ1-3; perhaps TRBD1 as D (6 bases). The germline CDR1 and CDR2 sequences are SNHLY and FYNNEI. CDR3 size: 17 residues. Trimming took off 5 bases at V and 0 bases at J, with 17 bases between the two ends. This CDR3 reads CASSLTGPITSGNTIYF. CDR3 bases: TGTGCCAGCAGTCTTACAGGGCCTATCACCTCTGGAAACACCATATATTTT.

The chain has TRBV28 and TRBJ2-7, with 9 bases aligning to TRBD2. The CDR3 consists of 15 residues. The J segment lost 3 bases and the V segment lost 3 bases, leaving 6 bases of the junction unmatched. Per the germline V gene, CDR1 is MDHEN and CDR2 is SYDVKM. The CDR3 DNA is TGTGCCAGCAGTTTGCCCGGGACTAGCAGCTACGAGCAGTACTTC. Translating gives CASSLPGTSSYEQYF. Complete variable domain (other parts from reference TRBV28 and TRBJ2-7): DVKVTQSSRYLVKRTGEKVFLECVQDMDHENMFWYRQDPGLGLRLIYFSYDVKMKEKGDIPEGYSVSREKKERFSLILESASTNQTSMYLCASSLPGTSSYEQYFGPGTRLTVT.

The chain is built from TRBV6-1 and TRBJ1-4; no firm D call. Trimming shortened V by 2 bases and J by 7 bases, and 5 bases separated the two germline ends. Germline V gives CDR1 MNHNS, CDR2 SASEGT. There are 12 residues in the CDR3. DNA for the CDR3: TGTGCCAGCAGTGAATGGAGTGAAAAACTGTTTTTT. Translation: CASSEWSEKLFF.

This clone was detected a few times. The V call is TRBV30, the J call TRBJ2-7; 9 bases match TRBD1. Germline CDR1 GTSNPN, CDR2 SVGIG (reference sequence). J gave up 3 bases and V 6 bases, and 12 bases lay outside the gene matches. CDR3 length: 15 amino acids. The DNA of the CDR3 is TGTGCCTGCTACATCACAAGGGACAGGGACTACGAGCAGTACTTC. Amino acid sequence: CACYITRDRDYEQYF.

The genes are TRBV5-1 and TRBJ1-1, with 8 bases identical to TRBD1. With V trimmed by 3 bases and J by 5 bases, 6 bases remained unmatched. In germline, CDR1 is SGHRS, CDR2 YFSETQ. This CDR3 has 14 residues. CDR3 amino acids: CASSYDRGGTEAFF. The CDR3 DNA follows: TGCGCCAGCAGCTACGACAGGGGAGGGACTGAAGCTTTCTTT. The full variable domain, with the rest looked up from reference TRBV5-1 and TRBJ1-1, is KAGVTQTPRYLIKTRGQQVTLSCSPISGHRSVSWYQQTPGQGLQFLFEYFSETQRNKGNFPGRFSGRQFSNSRSEMNVSTLELGDSALYLCASSYDRGGTEAFFGQGTRLTVV.

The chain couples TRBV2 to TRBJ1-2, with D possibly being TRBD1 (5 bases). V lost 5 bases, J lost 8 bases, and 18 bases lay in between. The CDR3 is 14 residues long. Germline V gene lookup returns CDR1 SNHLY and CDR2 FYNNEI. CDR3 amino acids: CASSQDSLKGGYTF. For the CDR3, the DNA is TGTGCCAGCAGTCAAGACAGTTTGAAGGGGGGCTACACCTTC.

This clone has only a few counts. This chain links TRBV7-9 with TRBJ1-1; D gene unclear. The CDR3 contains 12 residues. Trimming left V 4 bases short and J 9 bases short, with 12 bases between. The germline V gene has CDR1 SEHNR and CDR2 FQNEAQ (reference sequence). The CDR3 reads CASSSGTAKAFF. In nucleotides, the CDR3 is TGTGCCAGCAGCTCGGGTACCGCGAAAGCTTTCTTT.

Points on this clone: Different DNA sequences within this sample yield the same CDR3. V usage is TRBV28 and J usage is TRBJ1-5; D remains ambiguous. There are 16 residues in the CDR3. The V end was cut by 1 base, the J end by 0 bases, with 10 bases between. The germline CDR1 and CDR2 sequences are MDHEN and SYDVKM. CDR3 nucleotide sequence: TGTGCCAGCAGTTTATCCCCAGGATATAGCAATCAGCCCCAGCATTTT. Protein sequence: CASSLSPGYSNQPQHF.